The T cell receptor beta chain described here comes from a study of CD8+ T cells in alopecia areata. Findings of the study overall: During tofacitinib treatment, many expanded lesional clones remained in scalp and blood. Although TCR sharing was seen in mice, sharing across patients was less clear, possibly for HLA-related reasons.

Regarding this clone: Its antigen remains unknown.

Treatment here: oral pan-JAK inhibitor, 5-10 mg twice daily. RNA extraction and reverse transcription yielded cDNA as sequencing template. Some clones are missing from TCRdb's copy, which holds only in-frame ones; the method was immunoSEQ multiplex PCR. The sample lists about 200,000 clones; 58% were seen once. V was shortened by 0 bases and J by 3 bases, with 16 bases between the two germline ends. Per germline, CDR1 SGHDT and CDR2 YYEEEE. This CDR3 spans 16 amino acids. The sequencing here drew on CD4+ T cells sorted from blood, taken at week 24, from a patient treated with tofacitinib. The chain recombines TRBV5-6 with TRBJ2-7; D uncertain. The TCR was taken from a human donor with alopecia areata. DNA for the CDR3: TGTGCCAGCAGCTTGGGCAGTGGATATGCGGACTACGAGCAGTACTTC. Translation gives CASSLGSGYADYEQYF. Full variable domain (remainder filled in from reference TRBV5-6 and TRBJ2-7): DAGVTQSPTHLIKTRGQQVTLRCSPKSGHDTVSWYQQALGQGPQFIFQYYEEEERQRGNFPDRFSGHQFPNYSSELNVNALLLGDSALYLCASSLGSGYADYEQYFGPGTRLTVT.